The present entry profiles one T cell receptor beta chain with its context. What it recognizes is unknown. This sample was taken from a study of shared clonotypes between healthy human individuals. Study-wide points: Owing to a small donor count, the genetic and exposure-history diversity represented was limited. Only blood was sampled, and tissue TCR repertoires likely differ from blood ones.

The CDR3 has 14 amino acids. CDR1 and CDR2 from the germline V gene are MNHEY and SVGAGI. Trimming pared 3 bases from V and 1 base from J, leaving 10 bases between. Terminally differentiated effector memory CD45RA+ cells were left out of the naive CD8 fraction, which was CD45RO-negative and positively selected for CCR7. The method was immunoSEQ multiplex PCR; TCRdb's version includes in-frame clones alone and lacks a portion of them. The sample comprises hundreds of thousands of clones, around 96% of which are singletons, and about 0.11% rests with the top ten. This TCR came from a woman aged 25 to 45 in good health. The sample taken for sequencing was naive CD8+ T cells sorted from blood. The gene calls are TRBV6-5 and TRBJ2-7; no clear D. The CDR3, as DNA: TGTGCCAGCAGTTATTTAGTCGGATCCTACGAGCAGTACTTC. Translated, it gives CASSYLVGSYEQYF.